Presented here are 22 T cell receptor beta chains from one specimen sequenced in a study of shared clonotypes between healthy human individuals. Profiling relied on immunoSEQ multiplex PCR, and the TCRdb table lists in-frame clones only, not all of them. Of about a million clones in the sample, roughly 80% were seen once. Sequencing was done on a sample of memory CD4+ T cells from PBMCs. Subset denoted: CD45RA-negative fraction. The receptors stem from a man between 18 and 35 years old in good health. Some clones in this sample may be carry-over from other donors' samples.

The CDR3 reads CASSLRQGNYGYTF. CDR3 nucleotide sequence: TGTGCCAGCAGTTTACGACAGGGTAATTATGGCTACACCTTC. This chain links TRBV28 with TRBJ1-2, with TRBD1 matching over 7 bases. Trimming cost V 2 bases and J 5 bases; bases outside gene matches: 5. There are 14 residues in the CDR3. Germline V gene data show CDR1 as MDHEN and CDR2 as SYDVKM.

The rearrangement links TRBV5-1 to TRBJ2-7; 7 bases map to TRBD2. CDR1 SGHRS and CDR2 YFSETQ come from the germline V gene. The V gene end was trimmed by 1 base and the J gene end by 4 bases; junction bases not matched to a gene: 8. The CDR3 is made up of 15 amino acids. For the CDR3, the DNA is TGCGCCAGCAGCTTGATGGTGGGAGGGCCTTACGAGCAGTACTTC. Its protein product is CASSLMVGGPYEQYF.

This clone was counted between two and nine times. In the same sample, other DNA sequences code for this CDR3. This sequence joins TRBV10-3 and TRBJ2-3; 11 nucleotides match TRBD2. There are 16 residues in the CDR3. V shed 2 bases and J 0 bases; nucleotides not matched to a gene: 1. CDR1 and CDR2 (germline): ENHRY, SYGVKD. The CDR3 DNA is TGTGCCATCAGTGAGGGACTAGCGGGTAGCACAGATACGCAGTATTTT. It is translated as CAISEGLAGSTDTQYF.

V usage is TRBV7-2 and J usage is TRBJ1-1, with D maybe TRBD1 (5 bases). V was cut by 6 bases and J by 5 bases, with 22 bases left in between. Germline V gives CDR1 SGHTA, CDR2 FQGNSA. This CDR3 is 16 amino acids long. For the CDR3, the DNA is TGTGCCAGCAGAACCCCAGGGAATGAGGGAAGGACTGAAGCTTTCTTT. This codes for CASRTPGNEGRTEAFF.

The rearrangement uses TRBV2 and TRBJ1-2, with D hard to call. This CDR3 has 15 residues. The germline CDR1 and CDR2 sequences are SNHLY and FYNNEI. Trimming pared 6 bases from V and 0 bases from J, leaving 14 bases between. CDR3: CASSRTAETNYGYTF. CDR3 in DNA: TGTGCCAGCAGCCGGACCGCAGAAACTAACTATGGCTACACCTTC.

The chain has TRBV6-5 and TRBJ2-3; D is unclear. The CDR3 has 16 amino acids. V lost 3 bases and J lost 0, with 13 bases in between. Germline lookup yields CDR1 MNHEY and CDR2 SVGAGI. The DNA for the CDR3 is TGTGCCAGCAGTTATCGATCGAGCCCCAGCACAGATACGCAGTATTTT. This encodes CASSYRSSPSTDTQYF.

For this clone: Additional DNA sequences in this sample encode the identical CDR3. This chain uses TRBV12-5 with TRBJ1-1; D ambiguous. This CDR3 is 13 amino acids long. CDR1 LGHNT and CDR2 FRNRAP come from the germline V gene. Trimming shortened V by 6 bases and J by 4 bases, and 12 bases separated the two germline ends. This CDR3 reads CASGLTWGTEAFF. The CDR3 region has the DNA TGTGCTAGTGGACTGACTTGGGGCACTGAAGCTTTCTTT. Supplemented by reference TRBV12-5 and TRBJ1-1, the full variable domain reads DARVTQTPRHKVTEMGQEVTMRCQPILGHNTVFWYRQTMMQGLELLAYFRNRAPLDDSGMPKDRFSAEMPDATLATLKIQPSEPRDSAVYFCASGLTWGTEAFFGQGTRLTVV.

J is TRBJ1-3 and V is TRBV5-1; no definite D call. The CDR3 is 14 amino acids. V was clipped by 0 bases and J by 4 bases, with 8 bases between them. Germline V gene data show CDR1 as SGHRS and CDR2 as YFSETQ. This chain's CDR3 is CASSLGPGGNTIYF. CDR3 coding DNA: TGCGCCAGCAGCTTGGGGCCGGGGGGAAACACCATATATTTT.

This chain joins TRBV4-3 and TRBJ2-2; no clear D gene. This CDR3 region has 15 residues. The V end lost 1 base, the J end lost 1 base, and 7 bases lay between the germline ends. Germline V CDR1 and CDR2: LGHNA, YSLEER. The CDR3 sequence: CASSQATMNTGELFF. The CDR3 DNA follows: TGCGCCAGCAGCCAAGCTACGATGAACACCGGGGAGCTGTTTTTT.

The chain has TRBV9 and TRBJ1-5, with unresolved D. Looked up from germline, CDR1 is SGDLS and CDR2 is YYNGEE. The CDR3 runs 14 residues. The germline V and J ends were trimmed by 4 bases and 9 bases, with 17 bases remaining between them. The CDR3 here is CASSPTMDLWPQHF. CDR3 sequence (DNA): TGTGCCAGCAGCCCGACAATGGATTTGTGGCCCCAGCATTTT.

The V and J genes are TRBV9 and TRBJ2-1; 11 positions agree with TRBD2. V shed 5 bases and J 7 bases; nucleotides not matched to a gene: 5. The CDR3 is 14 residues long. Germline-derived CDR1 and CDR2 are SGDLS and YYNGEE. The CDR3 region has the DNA TGTGCCAGCAGTACTAGCGGGAGTACTAATGAGCAGTTCTTC. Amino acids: CASSTSGSTNEQFF.

CDR3 sequence: CASSVGLALYNEQFF. CDR3 nucleotides: TGTGCCAGCAGCGTGGGACTAGCCCTCTACAATGAGCAGTTCTTC. The chain uses TRBV5-8 and TRBJ2-1, with 9 bases fitting TRBD2. Trimming took 4 bases from V and 3 from J; bases not matched to a gene: 5. The CDR3 covers 15 residues. Germline CDR1 reads SGHTS; CDR2 reads YDEGEE.

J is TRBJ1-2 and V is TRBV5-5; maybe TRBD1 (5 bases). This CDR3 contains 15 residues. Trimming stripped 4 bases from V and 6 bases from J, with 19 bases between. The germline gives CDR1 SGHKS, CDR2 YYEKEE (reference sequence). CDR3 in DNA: TGTGCCAGCAGCCGAATCCCCCAGGGAAGAGATGGCTACACCTTC. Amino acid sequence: CASSRIPQGRDGYTF.

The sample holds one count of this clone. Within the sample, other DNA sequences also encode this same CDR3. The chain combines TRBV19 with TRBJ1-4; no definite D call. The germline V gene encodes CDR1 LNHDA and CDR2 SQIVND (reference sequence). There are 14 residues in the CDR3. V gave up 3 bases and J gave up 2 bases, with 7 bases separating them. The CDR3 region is CASSISGTNEKLFF. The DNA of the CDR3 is TGTGCCAGTAGTATTTCGGGCACTAATGAAAAACTGTTTTTT.

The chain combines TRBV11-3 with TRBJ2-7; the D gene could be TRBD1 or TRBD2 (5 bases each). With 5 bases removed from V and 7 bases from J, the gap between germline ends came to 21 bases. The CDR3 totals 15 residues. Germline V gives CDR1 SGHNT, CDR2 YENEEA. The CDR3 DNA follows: TGTGCCAGCAGCCCTCTCGGTGAGGGGTGCGTGGAGCAGTACTTC. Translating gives CASSPLGEGCVEQYF.

The CDR3 DNA sequence: TGCGCCAGCAGACCTCGTATCGCCTACAATGAGCAGTTCTTC. Its protein is CASRPRIAYNEQFF. The chain is built from TRBV5-1 and TRBJ2-1; no clear D gene. The CDR3 length is 14 residues. Germline V gives CDR1 SGHRS, CDR2 YFSETQ. V lost 5 bases and J 2 bases, leaving 11 bases between the germline ends.

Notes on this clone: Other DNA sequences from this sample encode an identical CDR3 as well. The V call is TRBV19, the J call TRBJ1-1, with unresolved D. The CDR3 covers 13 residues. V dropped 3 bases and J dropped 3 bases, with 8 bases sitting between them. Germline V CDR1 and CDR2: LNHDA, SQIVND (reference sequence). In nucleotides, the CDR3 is TGTGCCAGTAGTATTGACCGGTACACTGAAGCTTTCTTT. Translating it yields CASSIDRYTEAFF.

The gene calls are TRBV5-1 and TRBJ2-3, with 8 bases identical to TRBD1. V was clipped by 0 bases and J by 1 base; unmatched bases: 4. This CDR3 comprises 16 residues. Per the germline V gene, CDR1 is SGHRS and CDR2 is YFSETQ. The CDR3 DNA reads TGCGCCAGCAGCTTGGGGGGACAGGTGGGCACAGATACGCAGTATTTT. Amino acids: CASSLGGQVGTDTQYF.

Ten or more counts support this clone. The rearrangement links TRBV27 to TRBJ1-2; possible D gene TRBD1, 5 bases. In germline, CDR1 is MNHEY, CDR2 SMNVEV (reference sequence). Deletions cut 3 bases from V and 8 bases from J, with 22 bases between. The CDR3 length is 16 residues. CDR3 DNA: TGTGCCAGCAGTTTTAGTCCCGGGACCGGTTATTCGGGCTACACCTTC. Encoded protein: CASSFSPGTGYSGYTF.

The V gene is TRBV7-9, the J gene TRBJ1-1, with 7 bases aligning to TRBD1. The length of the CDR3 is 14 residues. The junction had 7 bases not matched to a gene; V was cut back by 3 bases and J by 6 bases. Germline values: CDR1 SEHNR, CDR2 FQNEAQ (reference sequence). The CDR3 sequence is CASSFGTVSPEAFF. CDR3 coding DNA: TGTGCCAGCAGCTTCGGGACAGTAAGCCCTGAAGCTTTCTTT.

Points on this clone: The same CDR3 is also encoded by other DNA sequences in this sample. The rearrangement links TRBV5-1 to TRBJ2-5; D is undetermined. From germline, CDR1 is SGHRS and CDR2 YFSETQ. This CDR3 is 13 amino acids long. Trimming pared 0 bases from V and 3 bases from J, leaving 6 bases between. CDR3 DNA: TGCGCCAGCAGCTTGGACCGGGAAGAGACCCAGTACTTC. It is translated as CASSLDREETQYF.

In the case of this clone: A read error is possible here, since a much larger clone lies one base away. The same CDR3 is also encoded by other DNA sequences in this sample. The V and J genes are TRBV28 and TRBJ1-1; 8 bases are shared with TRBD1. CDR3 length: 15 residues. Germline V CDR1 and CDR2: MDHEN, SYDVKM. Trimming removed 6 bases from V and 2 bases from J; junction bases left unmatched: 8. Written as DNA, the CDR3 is TGTGCCAGCAGCTCCCTGACAGGGGACAACACTGAAGCTTTCTTT. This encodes CASSSLTGDNTEAFF.